What follows are 29 T cell receptor beta chains derived from one specimen sequenced in a study of T cells expressing NK-cell markers. From its re-call of the 5' RACE reads, TCRdb lists each CDR3 protein once, without DNA. The sample has 200,000 to 300,000 distinct CDR3 sequences. The sample consisted of blood T cells: a sorted CD56 or NKG2C T cell subset, CD4+ or CD8+ T cells, or bulk PBMC T cells (not recorded which). These receptors originate from a man between 18 and 35 years old in good health.

The rearrangement joins TRBV15 to TRBJ2-5; the TCRdb D gene call, TRBD1, has no DNA to confirm it. This CDR3 region has 14 residues. Germline V gene data show CDR1 as LNHNV and CDR2 as YYDKDF (reference sequence). The CDR3 protein is CATSREWGQETQYF.

This rearrangement joins TRBV20-1 to TRBJ2-5; TCRdb's D call of TRBD1 is untestable without DNA. Germline V CDR1 and CDR2: DFQATT, SNEGSKA (reference sequence). The CDR3 totals 14 residues. The CDR3: CSARRGDILETQYF.

This chain joins TRBV5-5 and TRBJ1-2. The length of the CDR3 is 17 residues. The germline CDR1 and CDR2 sequences are SGHKS and YYEKEE (reference sequence). CDR3: CASSRQSSRTVNYGYTF.

This sequence joins TRBV11-1 and TRBJ1-6. The germline V gene encodes CDR1 SGHAT and CDR2 FQDESV (reference sequence). The CDR3 runs to 15 residues. CDR3 sequence reads: CASSLDPREESPLHF.

The rearrangement joins TRBV12-3 or TRBV12-4 to TRBJ1-5; no DNA is available, so the TRBD1 call from TCRdb remains unchecked. This CDR3 region has 15 residues. CDR3 amino acids: CASSIGQLRPEPQHF.

This chain uses TRBV12-3 or TRBV12-4 with TRBJ2-7. The length of the CDR3 is 16 residues. The CDR3 here is CASSLAGAGVPDEQYF.

V is TRBV6-1 and J is TRBJ1-4; the D call from TCRdb, TRBD1, cannot be confirmed without DNA. There are 15 residues in the CDR3. Looked up from germline, CDR1 is MNHNS and CDR2 is SASEGT. The CDR3 here is CASAQRGTGNEKLFF.

The chain uses TRBV7-9 and TRBJ2-1; TCRdb indicates TRBD2, and absent DNA this call remains unverified. Germline V lookup: CDR1 SEHNR, CDR2 FQNEAQ (reference sequence). CDR3 length: 15 residues. The CDR3 loop reads CASSQLAGAYGEQFF.

The genes are TRBV9 and TRBJ2-7. Germline CDR1 reads SGDLS; CDR2 reads YYNGEE. The CDR3 loop spans 13 amino acids. The CDR3 protein is CASSGTVPYEQYF. The variable domain in full, with the rest retrieved from reference TRBV9 and TRBJ2-7, is DSGVTQTPKHLITATGQRVTLRCSPRSGDLSVYWYQQSLDQGLQFLIQYYNGEERAKGNILERFSAQQFPDLHSELNLSSLELGDSALYFCASSGTVPYEQYFGPGTRLTVT.

The genes are TRBV18 and TRBJ2-2; there is no DNA to check the TCRdb D call of TRBD2. This CDR3 contains 16 residues. Germline-derived CDR1 and CDR2 are KGHSH and LQKENI. The CDR3 reads CASSQGRAGRPGELFF.

The chain employs TRBV6-1 and TRBJ2-7; TCRdb's D call of TRBD1 is untestable without DNA. Germline V gene lookup returns CDR1 MNHNS and CDR2 SASEGT. The CDR3 length is 15 residues. This CDR3 reads CASSPMGAVSYEQYF.

The J gene is TRBJ2-1, the V gene TRBV20-1; there is no DNA to check the TCRdb D call of TRBD2. The CDR3 has 17 amino acids. Germline V gives CDR1 DFQATT, CDR2 SNEGSKA (reference sequence). This CDR3 reads CSARKTRGLAVYNEQFF.

The chain links TRBV29-1 to TRBJ2-5; TCRdb's D call, TRBD1, is unchecked because there is no DNA. The germline CDR1 and CDR2 sequences are SQVTM and ANQGSEA. The length of the CDR3 is 13 residues. Here the CDR3 reads CSVGQVEWETQYF.

The chain couples TRBV7-2 to TRBJ2-2. Germline lookup yields CDR1 SGHTA and CDR2 FQGNSA. The CDR3 is made up of 14 amino acids. CDR3 amino acids: CASSLAPLTGELFF.

This rearrangement joins TRBV10-3 to TRBJ1-1; absent DNA, TCRdb's TRBD1 call cannot be checked. This CDR3 region has 12 residues. From germline, CDR1 is ENHRY and CDR2 SYGVKD. The CDR3 here is CAISRDSLGAFF.

The rearrangement links TRBV28 to TRBJ2-1; the TCRdb D gene call, TRBD2, has no DNA to confirm it. Germline loops: CDR1 MDHEN, CDR2 SYDVKM. The CDR3 is 17 amino acids. The CDR3 region is CASSPPIERADYNEQFF.

The chain has TRBV29-1 and TRBJ2-7; with no DNA, the TCRdb D assignment of TRBD2 cannot be verified. Germline V gene lookup returns CDR1 SQVTM and CDR2 ANQGSEA. CDR3 length equals 14 residues. This chain's CDR3 is CSARGLAGGMKQYF.

This CDR3 reads CASSPGFRGEETQYF. V and J are TRBV7-2 and TRBJ2-5; with no DNA, the TCRdb D assignment of TRBD1 cannot be verified. The CDR3 runs 15 residues. CDR1 is SGHTA, CDR2 FQGNSA, per germline. Together with reference TRBV7-2 and TRBJ2-5, the CDR3 gives the full variable domain: GAGVSQSPSNKVTEKGKDVELRCDPISGHTALYWYRQSLGQGLEFLIYFQGNSAPDKSGLPSDRFSAERTGGSVSTLTIQRTQQEDSAVYLCASSPGFRGEETQYFGPGTRLLVL.

V is TRBV6-5 and J is TRBJ2-1; TCRdb's D call of TRBD2 is untestable without DNA. The CDR3 spans 15 residues. Germline V gives CDR1 MNHEY, CDR2 SVGAGI. The CDR3 region is CASSMGRGTLNEQFF.

This sequence joins TRBV28 and TRBJ2-2. This CDR3 region has 14 residues. Germline V gives CDR1 MDHEN, CDR2 SYDVKM. Here the CDR3 reads CASSFHGNTGELFF.

This chain connects TRBV7-8 to TRBJ1-5; there is no DNA to check the TCRdb D call of TRBD1. Germline CDR1 and CDR2: SGHVS and FQNEAQ. The CDR3 sequence is 14 residues long. The CDR3 is CASSLRQENQPQHF.

The rearrangement uses TRBV30 and TRBJ1-1. Germline V gene lookup returns CDR1 GTSNPN and CDR2 SVGIG (reference sequence). The CDR3 length is 13 residues. The CDR3 here is CAWSGGWNTEAFF.

The rearrangement links TRBV7-2 to TRBJ2-1; lacking DNA, the TRBD1 call made by TCRdb goes unchecked. The CDR3 is 16 residues long. CDR1 and CDR2 (germline): SGHTA, FQGNSA. The chain's CDR3 is CASSPSAGANPHEQFF.

V and J are TRBV7-8 and TRBJ1-5. Germline assignment: CDR1 SGHVS and CDR2 FQNEAQ. The length of the CDR3 is 14 residues. This CDR3 reads CASSLAQGNQPQHF.

The genes are TRBV5-5 and TRBJ2-5; TCRdb selects TRBD1, and the lack of DNA leaves this call unchecked. This CDR3 is 14 amino acids long. Per germline, CDR1 SGHKS and CDR2 YYEKEE (reference sequence). CDR3 sequence reads: CASSGDRPSETQYF.

The chain couples TRBV6-2 or TRBV6-3 to TRBJ2-5; the TRBD1 assignment by TCRdb is unverifiable without DNA. The CDR3 has 15 amino acids. Germline CDR1 reads MNHEY; CDR2 reads SVGEGT. The CDR3 sequence: CASSLTRTDQETQYF.

The chain recombines TRBV5-1 with TRBJ2-2; the TCRdb D gene call, TRBD1, has no DNA to confirm it. Germline CDR1 reads SGHRS; CDR2 reads YFSETQ. The CDR3 consists of 15 residues. CDR3 sequence reads: CASSLGQTTTGELFF.

The genes are TRBV12-3 or TRBV12-4 and TRBJ2-3; TCRdb calls TRBD1, which cannot be checked without DNA. CDR3 size: 11 residues. The CDR3 loop is CASTTGRTQYF.

The V gene is TRBV12-3 or TRBV12-4, the J gene TRBJ1-3; the TRBD1 assignment by TCRdb is unverifiable without DNA. The CDR3 consists of 16 residues. The CDR3 loop is CASRQRTGFAGNTIYF.